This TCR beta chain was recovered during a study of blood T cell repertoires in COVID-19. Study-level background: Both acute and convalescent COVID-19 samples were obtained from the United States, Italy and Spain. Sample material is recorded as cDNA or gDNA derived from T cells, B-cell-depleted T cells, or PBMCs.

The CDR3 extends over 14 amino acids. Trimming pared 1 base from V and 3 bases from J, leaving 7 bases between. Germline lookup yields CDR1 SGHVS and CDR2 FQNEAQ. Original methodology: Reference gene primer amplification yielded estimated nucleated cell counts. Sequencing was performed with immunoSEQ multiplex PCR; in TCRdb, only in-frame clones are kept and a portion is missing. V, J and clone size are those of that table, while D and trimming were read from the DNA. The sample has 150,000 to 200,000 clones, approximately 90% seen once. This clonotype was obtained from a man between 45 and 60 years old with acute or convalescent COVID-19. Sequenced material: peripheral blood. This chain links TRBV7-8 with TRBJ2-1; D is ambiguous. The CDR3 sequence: CASSLVSSYNEQFF. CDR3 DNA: TGTGCCAGCAGCTTAGTTTCGAGCTACAATGAGCAGTTCTTC.